This TCR beta chain was captured in a study of identical twins. V shed 3 bases and J 8 bases; nucleotides not matched to a gene: 6. This CDR3 spans 15 amino acids. The germline V gene has CDR1 KGHSH and CDR2 LQKENI. MiXCR was run by TCRdb on the 5' RACE reads, yielding one entry per CDR3 protein. The sample holds hundreds of thousands of distinct CDR3 sequences, over 13% seen once. V and J are TRBV18 and TRBJ2-4; TRBD1 matches 11 bases. This TCR came from a woman aged 18-29 years in good health. Specimen: memory (CD45RO+) T cells sorted from blood. CDR3 region: CASSPWTGGIDIQYF. In DNA form, the CDR3 reads TGTGCCAGCTCACCCTGGACAGGGGGCATAGACATTCAGTACTTC.